The 9 T cell receptor beta chains in this list originate from one sample, sequenced in a study of human T cells and chemical hapten exposure. MiXCR, run by TCRdb on the RACE reads, gives a single entry per CDR3 protein. The sample shows 65,000 to 85,000 distinct CDR3 sequences, over 9% of them seen only once. The time point was: patch test 1, 2 weeks after DPC sensitization. Treatment in this sample: therapeutic diphenylcyclopropenone sensitization with weekly scalp DPC. The sequences come from whole blood, collected in connection with sensitization to the hapten diphenylcyclopropenone (DPC). The receptors originated from a woman aged 45-65 years with alopecia areata. Some clones in this sample may be carry-over from other donors' samples.

The chain recombines TRBV28 with TRBJ1-2; TRBD1 agrees at 7 bases. Germline V gene data show CDR1 as MDHEN and CDR2 as SYDVKM. The trim removed 2 bases at V and 5 bases at J, leaving 2 bases unmatched. The CDR3 is 13 amino acids. The DNA of the CDR3 is TGTGCCAGCAGTTTACAGGGACAGTATGGCTACACCTTC. This sequence encodes CASSLQGQYGYTF.

Worth noting for this clonotype: The junction departs from the called germline gene at one end, perhaps through a read error. The J gene is TRBJ2-4, the V gene TRBV14, with D maybe TRBD1 (6 bases). Germline loops: CDR1 SGHDN, CDR2 FVKESK. The CDR3 is 11 amino acids. The CDR3 spells CVSSPDRIQYF. The CDR3, as DNA: TGTGTCAGCAGCCCGGACAGAATTCAGTACTTC.

This chain connects TRBV5-1 to TRBJ2-7; 7 positions match TRBD1. V gave up 6 bases and J gave up 3 bases; unmatched junction bases: 9. CDR3 length: 14 amino acids. CDR1 is SGHRS, CDR2 YFSETQ, per germline. The CDR3, as DNA: TGCGCCAGCACACCTGACGGGACAGTCTACGAGCAGTACTTC. Translation gives CASTPDGTVYEQYF.

The genes are TRBV11-2 and TRBJ2-5; D is ambiguous. Germline CDR1 is SGHAT and CDR2 is FQNNGV. The CDR3 sequence is 13 residues long. The V and J ends lost 1 base and 5 bases respectively, with 8 bases between them. CDR3 nucleotide sequence: TGTGCCAGCAGCTTAGTTCTCCAGGAGACCCAGTACTTC. It specifies CASSLVLQETQYF.

The chain employs TRBV11-2 and TRBJ2-3; D unresolved. V gave up 5 bases and J gave up 2 bases, with 11 bases separating them. Germline CDR1 and CDR2: SGHAT and FQNNGV. The CDR3 consists of 14 residues. CDR3: CASSVRTFTDTQYF. CDR3 coding DNA: TGTGCCAGCAGCGTCCGGACCTTCACAGATACGCAGTATTTT.

In this sample, this clonotype turned up a few times. The chain employs TRBV12-3 or TRBV12-4 and TRBJ2-1; 7 bases match TRBD2. The CDR3 totals 15 residues. V dropped 2 bases and J dropped 7; count of bases not matched to a gene: 8. The CDR3 protein is CASSLSVAGANEQFF. CDR3 coding DNA: TGTGCCAGCAGTTTAAGTGTGGCGGGAGCAAATGAGCAGTTCTTC.

The chain links TRBV7-9 to TRBJ2-5; 10 nucleotides align to TRBD2. This CDR3 spans 16 amino acids. Germline trimming cut 1 base from V and 1 base from J; bases unmatched to any gene: 3. The V gene's germline CDR1 is SEHNR and CDR2 FQNEAQ (reference sequence). The CDR3 here is CASSLDGTSAQETQYF. The CDR3 bases are TGTGCCAGCAGCTTAGACGGGACTAGCGCCCAAGAGACCCAGTACTTC.

The chain joins TRBV29-1 to TRBJ2-7; D is perhaps TRBD1 or TRBD2 (6 bases each). From germline, CDR1 is SQVTM and CDR2 ANQGSEA. V dropped 7 bases and J dropped 1 base, with 11 bases sitting between them. The CDR3 runs to 12 residues. CDR3 bases: TGCAGCGCCGGGGGCGTATCCTACGAGCAGTACTTC. Protein sequence: CSAGGVSYEQYF.

The rearrangement links TRBV20-1 to TRBJ1-5, with D perhaps matching TRBD1 (5 bases). Germline V gives CDR1 DFQATT, CDR2 SNEGSKA (reference sequence). CDR3 length: 14 residues. V lost 1 base to trimming and J lost 6 bases, with 13 bases between them. The DNA for the CDR3 is TGCAGTGCTAGAGTGCAGGGTTCGGGTCAGCCCCAGCATTTT. This translates into CSARVQGSGQPQHF.